The 9 T cell receptor beta chains below come from one sample, sequenced in a study of OX40 agonist ivuxolimab in advanced cancers. Preparation of the library involved the immunoSEQ multiplex PCR assay. The table comes from immuneACCESS by way of TCRdb, which keeps in-frame sequences with V and J called. Part of the clones is missing from these tables; in studies checked, under half for an unresolved V gene and the rest for unknown reasons. The sample table records about 50,000 clones; around nine tenths of these occur just once. The leading ten clones occupy approximately 1% of the sample. The sample consisted of CD4+ or CD8+ T cells sorted from blood, taken in a trial of the OX40 agonist ivuxolimab. These receptors came from an adult with an advanced solid tumor such as melanoma, head and neck, liver or kidney cancer.

The CDR3 here is CASSVWGAGDTQYF. CDR3 nucleotides: TGTGCCAGCAGTGTTTGGGGGGCAGGAGATACGCAGTATTTT. This sequence joins TRBV2 and TRBJ2-3; possibly TRBD1 or TRBD2 for D (6 bases each). V lost 4 bases to trimming and J lost 5 bases, with 13 bases between them. From germline, CDR1 is SNHLY and CDR2 FYNNEI. This CDR3 region has 14 residues.

Only a few counts were recorded for this clone. V is TRBV4-3 and J is TRBJ2-1; D might be TRBD1 (5 bases). V dropped 0 bases and J dropped 9 bases, with 12 bases sitting between them. This CDR3 has 14 amino acids. Germline V gene sequence: CDR1 LGHNA, CDR2 YSLEER. The DNA of the CDR3 is TGCGCCAGCAGCCAAGACGCAGGGTTGGCTGAGCAGTTCTTC. This translates into CASSQDAGLAEQFF.

The chain uses TRBV28 and TRBJ1-1; no definite D call. CDR1 is MDHEN, CDR2 SYDVKM, per germline. This CDR3 region has 12 residues. Deletions cut 8 bases from V and 7 bases from J, with 14 bases between. Written as DNA, the CDR3 is TGTGCCAGCGGGTATTCATTCGGTGAAGCTTTCTTT. Its protein is CASGYSFGEAFF.

CDR3 loop: CASRGASGNVGTGELFF. CDR3 in DNA: TGTGCCAGCAGGGGGGCTAGCGGGAACGTGGGCACCGGGGAGCTGTTTTTT. The chain uses TRBV9 and TRBJ2-2; 9 nucleotides agree with TRBD2. The CDR3 is 17 amino acids. J gave up 4 bases and V 5 bases, and 12 bases lay outside the gene matches. Per the germline V gene, CDR1 is SGDLS and CDR2 is YYNGEE.

The V gene is TRBV29-1, the J gene TRBJ1-2, with D possibly matching TRBD1 (6 bases). This CDR3 contains 16 residues. CDR1 and CDR2 (germline): SQVTM, ANQGSEA. Deletions cut 3 bases from V and 1 base from J, with 18 bases between. CDR3 protein: CSVDGGGRGDNYGYTF. The DNA of the CDR3 is TGCAGCGTTGATGGCGGGGGCCGGGGGGATAACTATGGCTACACCTTC. The full variable domain, rest sourced from reference TRBV29-1 and TRBJ1-2, is SAVISQKPSRDICQRGTSLTIQCQVDSQVTMMFWYRQQPGQSLTLIATANQGSEATYESGFVIDKFPISRPNLTFSTLTVSNMSPEDSSIYLCSVDGGGRGDNYGYTFGSGTRLTVV.

The rearrangement links TRBV7-9 to TRBJ2-5; D gene unclear. Germline V gene sequence: CDR1 SEHNR, CDR2 FQNEAQ (reference sequence). Between the trimmed V and J ends, which lost 2 bases and 5 bases, there was a span of 9 bases. This CDR3 comprises 13 residues. CDR3 bases: TGTGCCAGCAGCTTATTGGTTTCGGAGACCCAGTACTTC. This sequence encodes CASSLLVSETQYF.

The chain uses TRBV27 and TRBJ2-2; 11 bases line up with TRBD2. The CDR3 is 16 amino acids. The V gene end was trimmed by 7 bases and the J gene end by 5 bases; junction bases not matched to a gene: 9. In germline, CDR1 is MNHEY, CDR2 SMNVEV (reference sequence). The CDR3: CASKGASGRWTGELFF. In nucleotides, the CDR3 is TGTGCCAGCAAAGGGGCTAGCGGGAGGTGGACCGGGGAGCTGTTTTTT.

The chain combines TRBV2 with TRBJ2-7; possible D gene TRBD1, 6 bases. Germline V gene sequence: CDR1 SNHLY, CDR2 FYNNEI. There are 15 residues in the CDR3. Trimming shortened V by 5 bases and J by 2 bases, and 16 bases separated the two germline ends. CDR3 in amino acids: CASSMGQGFPYEQYF. The CDR3 nucleotides are TGTGCCAGCAGTATGGGGCAGGGGTTCCCCTACGAGCAGTACTTC.

The chain combines TRBV4-2 with TRBJ1-4; a weak D match, TRBD1 (6 bases). Germline V gene data show CDR1 as LGHNA and CDR2 as YNFKEQ. V was cut by 1 base and J by 8 bases, with 11 bases left in between. The CDR3 sequence is 14 residues long. Written as DNA, the CDR3 is TGTGCCAGCAGCCAAGTAGGACAGATAGAAAAACTGTTTTTT. Residues: CASSQVGQIEKLFF.